Listed here are 23 T cell receptor beta chains from one sample, sequenced in a study of identical twins. TCRdb processed the 5' RACE reads anew with MiXCR; each CDR3 protein has one entry. The sample lists approximately 1.8 million distinct CDR3 sequences; roughly 35% were seen once. Sequences were obtained from cord blood. The source is a newborn girl in good health.

Notes on this clonotype: At one end, the junction sequence differs from germline, possibly due to a read error. The chain has TRBV15 and TRBJ2-3; tentative D call: TRBD2 (6 bases). Germline CDR1 is LNHNV and CDR2 is YYDKDF (reference sequence). The CDR3 is 13 amino acids. In DNA form, the CDR3 reads TGTGCCATCAGCAGAGGAGGGGCAGATACGCAGTATTTT. Protein sequence: CAISRGGADTQYF.

The chain combines TRBV18 with TRBJ2-3, with D unresolved. Trimming took 3 bases from V and 4 from J, leaving 14 bases between them. Germline CDR1 reads KGHSH; CDR2 reads LQKENI. The CDR3 runs 15 residues. The CDR3 sequence: CASSPTSTTADTQYF. DNA for the CDR3: TGTGCCAGCTCACCGACGTCCACCACCGCAGATACGCAGTATTTT.

In its sample, this clonotype was seen a few times. The V and J genes are TRBV20-1 and TRBJ2-1; 7 bases are shared with TRBD2. Trimming cost V 2 bases and J 10 bases; bases outside gene matches: 5. Germline values: CDR1 DFQATT, CDR2 SNEGSKA (reference sequence). The CDR3 spans 12 residues. In DNA form, the CDR3 reads TGCAGTGCTAGATCGCTAGCGGAAGAGCAGTTCTTC. This gives the protein CSARSLAEEQFF.

J is TRBJ1-5 and V is TRBV7-8, with D perhaps TRBD1 (6 bases). CDR3 length: 15 amino acids. Per germline, CDR1 SGHVS and CDR2 FQNEAQ. Between the trimmed V and J ends, which lost 5 bases and 4 bases, there was a span of 15 bases. The chain's CDR3 is CASSPTADRNQPQHF. As DNA, the CDR3 is TGTGCCAGCAGCCCGACAGCCGACAGGAATCAGCCCCAGCATTTT.

This clonotype was recorded a few times. This chain connects TRBV5-5 to TRBJ2-7, with D possibly matching TRBD1 (5 bases). The CDR3 is 15 residues long. Germline values: CDR1 SGHKS, CDR2 YYEKEE (reference sequence). Between the trimmed V and J ends, which lost 1 base and 0 bases, there was a span of 11 bases. The CDR3 protein is CASSLSPGSSYEQYF. The DNA for the CDR3 is TGTGCCAGCAGCTTGTCCCCAGGGTCCTCCTACGAGCAGTACTTC.

This clonotype came up a few times. This sequence joins TRBV5-1 and TRBJ1-1, with D hard to call. The V gene's germline CDR1 is SGHRS and CDR2 YFSETQ. The CDR3 totals 15 residues. Trimming left V 2 bases short and J 3 bases short, with 14 bases between. The CDR3 nucleotides read TGCGCCAGCAGCTTCTTGAGGGTCGGGGACACTGAAGCTTTCTTT. It is translated as CASSFLRVGDTEAFF.

The chain recombines TRBV20-1 with TRBJ2-3, with D hard to call. CDR3 length: 12 amino acids. Germline CDR1 reads DFQATT; CDR2 reads SNEGSKA (reference sequence). Trimming removed 6 bases at V and 4 bases at J, with 11 bases between. In DNA form, the CDR3 reads TGCAGTGCGCTGGGAAGCTCAGATACGCAGTATTTT. Translating gives CSALGSSDTQYF.

In its sample, this clonotype was seen many times. This chain links TRBV12-3 or TRBV12-4 with TRBJ1-2; weak D call: TRBD1 (5 bases). This CDR3 has 14 amino acids. The ends were cut back, 5 bases at V and 2 bases at J, with 12 bases in the middle. The CDR3 region is CASSPRKGNYGYTF. As DNA, the CDR3 is TGTGCCAGCAGTCCCAGGAAGGGGAACTATGGCTACACCTTC.

This chain joins TRBV7-9 and TRBJ2-3, with D perhaps given as TRBD1 or TRBD2 (5 bases each). Germline V gene lookup returns CDR1 SEHNR and CDR2 FQNEAQ (reference sequence). The CDR3 runs to 16 residues. Trimming left V 1 base short and J 5 bases short, with 16 bases between. The CDR3 sequence is CASSLDVGAAGDTQYF. CDR3 bases: TGTGCCAGCAGCTTAGACGTCGGGGCTGCAGGAGATACGCAGTATTTT.

The V call is TRBV4-1, the J call TRBJ2-7; TRBD2 is a possible D gene (5 bases). Between the trimmed V and J ends, which lost 1 base and 5 bases, there was a span of 9 bases. Germline V gives CDR1 MGHRA, CDR2 YSYEKL. The length of the CDR3 is 13 residues. The CDR3 DNA sequence: TGCGCCAGCAGCCAAGCGGGATCCCACGAGCAGTACTTC. Residues: CASSQAGSHEQYF.

Concerning this clonotype itself: The CDR3 does not end in the conserved phenylalanine or tryptophan, so this is likely a read error. The J gene is TRBJ2-5, the V gene TRBV7-2, with D possibly being TRBD2 (5 bases). V was shortened by 3 bases and J by 2 bases, with 7 bases between the two germline ends. The length of the CDR3 is 13 residues. Germline lookup yields CDR1 SGHTA and CDR2 FQGNSA. The CDR3 bases are TGTGCCAGCAGCTTCCCGGGACAAGAGACCCAGTACTTA. As protein: CASSFPGQETQYL.

The chain is built from TRBV16 and TRBJ1-4, with D perhaps matching TRBD1 (5 bases). The germline CDR1 and CDR2 sequences are KGHSY and FQNENV. The CDR3 is made up of 15 amino acids. V lost 0 bases, J lost 8 bases, and 13 bases lay in between. CDR3 bases: TGTGCCAGCAGCCAATCGGGAGGATGGGACGAAAAACTGTTTTTT. Amino acids: CASSQSGGWDEKLFF.

This clonotype was detected a few times. The CDR3 protein is CASSVRLTGQETQYF. The CDR3 coding sequence is TGTGCCAGCAGCGTCCGACTTACAGGGCAAGAGACCCAGTACTTC. This chain links TRBV7-9 with TRBJ2-5, with TRBD1 as a possible D gene (6 bases). Per germline, CDR1 SEHNR and CDR2 FQNEAQ (reference sequence). This CDR3 spans 15 amino acids. V was trimmed by 5 bases and J by 2 bases, leaving 15 bases between them.

This sequence joins TRBV4-1 and TRBJ2-2; tentative D call: TRBD1 (6 bases). The ends were cut back, 1 base at V and 4 bases at J, with 10 bases in the middle. This CDR3 spans 15 amino acids. Germline V gives CDR1 MGHRA, CDR2 YSYEKL. The CDR3 reads CASSQVGGPTGELFF. The CDR3, as DNA: TGCGCCAGCAGCCAAGTAGGGGGTCCCACCGGGGAGCTGTTTTTT.

This clonotype was seen a few times. V gene TRBV24-1 combines with J gene TRBJ1-2; 12 bases fit TRBD1. V lost 9 bases to trimming and J lost 4 bases; unmatched junction nucleotides: 5. The CDR3 length is 14 residues. CDR1 is KGHDR and CDR2 is SFDVKD in the germline V gene. The CDR3 DNA sequence: TGTGCCACCGCGGGGACAGGGGGCCGCTATGGCTACACCTTC. Translation gives CATAGTGGRYGYTF.

The rearrangement uses TRBV24-1 and TRBJ1-5; tentative D call: TRBD1 (5 bases). Per the germline V gene, CDR1 is KGHDR and CDR2 is SFDVKD. The CDR3 sequence is 14 residues long. V was cut by 0 bases and J by 7 bases, with 9 bases left in between. CDR3 bases: TGTGCCACCAGTGATTTGACCAGGGACCAGCCCCAGCATTTT. It codes for CATSDLTRDQPQHF.

As for this clonotype: A much larger clone lies one base from this, so it may be a read error. The chain recombines TRBV20-1 with TRBJ2-1; D not resolved. The CDR3 is 14 residues long. Trimming took off 3 bases at V and 6 bases at J, with 15 bases between the two ends. Germline V CDR1 and CDR2: DFQATT, SNEGSKA (reference sequence). CDR3 coding DNA: TGCAGTGCTAGGATACAAGCCTTATGCAATGAGCAGTTCTTC. The encoded protein is CSARIQALCNEQFF.

This chain links TRBV7-2 with TRBJ1-2; the D gene is possibly TRBD1 (5 bases). V was cut by 2 bases and J by 8 bases, with 21 bases left in between. Germline-derived CDR1 and CDR2 are SGHTA and FQGNSA. The CDR3 sequence is 16 residues long. The DNA for the CDR3 is TGTGCCAGCAGCTTAAGACCCTCGGCGCAGGGAGGCGGCTACACCTTC. The encoded protein is CASSLRPSAQGGGYTF.

The chain joins TRBV7-2 to TRBJ2-7, with 10 bases aligning to TRBD2. CDR3 size: 15 residues. Germline trimming cut 2 bases from V and 7 bases from J; bases unmatched to any gene: 8. Germline V CDR1 and CDR2: SGHTA, FQGNSA. CDR3 sequence: CASSLRTSGNNEQYF. CDR3 coding DNA: TGTGCCAGCAGCTTAAGGACTAGCGGAAACAATGAGCAGTACTTC.

The V gene is TRBV6-5, the J gene TRBJ2-2; D possibly corresponds to TRBD1 (5 bases). Germline CDR1 MNHEY, CDR2 SVGAGI. V dropped 0 bases and J dropped 3 bases, with 5 bases sitting between them. The CDR3 extends over 14 amino acids. The CDR3, as DNA: TGTGCCAGCAGTTACTCAGGGGACACCGGGGAGCTGTTTTTT. Amino acid sequence: CASSYSGDTGELFF.

This chain joins TRBV28 and TRBJ1-2; 7 bases are a match to TRBD1. The V gene's germline CDR1 is MDHEN and CDR2 SYDVKM. The CDR3 totals 12 residues. The V and J ends lost 10 bases and 4 bases, in that order; junction bases with no gene match: 6. CDR3 loop: CATTQGVYGYTF. CDR3 DNA: TGTGCCACCACCCAGGGGGTCTATGGCTACACCTTC.

Only a few counts were recorded for this clonotype. V gene TRBV20-1 combines with J gene TRBJ2-1; 7 nucleotides agree with TRBD2. CDR1 is DFQATT, CDR2 SNEGSKA, per germline (reference sequence). CDR3 length: 16 amino acids. The J segment lost 0 bases and the V segment lost 6 bases, leaving 11 bases of the junction unmatched. The CDR3 sequence: CSATRLALSSYNEQFF. The CDR3 DNA is TGCAGTGCCACCAGACTAGCCTTAAGCTCCTACAATGAGCAGTTCTTC.

V is TRBV2 and J is TRBJ1-4; D is undetermined. Germline V lookup: CDR1 SNHLY, CDR2 FYNNEI. V gave up 6 bases and J gave up 0 bases, with 8 bases separating them. CDR3 length: 14 amino acids. The CDR3 sequence: CASREYATNEKLFF. In DNA form, the CDR3 reads TGTGCCAGCAGGGAGTATGCAACTAATGAAAAACTGTTTTTT. The whole variable domain, remainder taken from reference TRBV2 and TRBJ1-4, is EPEVTQTPSHQVTQMGQEVILRCVPISNHLYFYWYRQILGQKVEFLVSFYNNEISEKSEIFDDQFSVERPDGSNFTLKIRSTKLEDSAMYFCASREYATNEKLFFGSGTQLSVL.